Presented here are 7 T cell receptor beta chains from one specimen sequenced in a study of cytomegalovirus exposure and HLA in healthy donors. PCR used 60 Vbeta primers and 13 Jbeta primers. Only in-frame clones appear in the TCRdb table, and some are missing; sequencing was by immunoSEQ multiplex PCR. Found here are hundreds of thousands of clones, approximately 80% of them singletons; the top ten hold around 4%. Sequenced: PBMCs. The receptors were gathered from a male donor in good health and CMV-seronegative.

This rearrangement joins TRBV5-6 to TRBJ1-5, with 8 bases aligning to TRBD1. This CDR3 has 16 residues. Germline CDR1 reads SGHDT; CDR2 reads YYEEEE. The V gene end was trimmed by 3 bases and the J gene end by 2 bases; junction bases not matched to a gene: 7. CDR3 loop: CASSYRTGRRNQPQHF. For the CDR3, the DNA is TGTGCCAGCAGCTATCGGACAGGGAGGCGCAATCAGCCCCAGCATTTT.

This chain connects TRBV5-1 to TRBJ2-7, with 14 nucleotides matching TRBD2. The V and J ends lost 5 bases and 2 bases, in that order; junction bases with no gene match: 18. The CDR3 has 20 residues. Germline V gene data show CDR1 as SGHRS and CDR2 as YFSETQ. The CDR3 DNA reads TGCGCCAGCAGTACCGGGACTAGCGGGAGATTGACGGGGACCACCTACGAGCAGTACTTC. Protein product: CASSTGTSGRLTGTTYEQYF.

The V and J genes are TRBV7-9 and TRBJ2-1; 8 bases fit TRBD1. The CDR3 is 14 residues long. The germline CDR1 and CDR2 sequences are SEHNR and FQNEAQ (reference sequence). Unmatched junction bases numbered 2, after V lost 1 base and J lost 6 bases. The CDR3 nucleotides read TGTGCCAGCAGCTTAGGGACAGGGTCCAATGAGCAGTTCTTC. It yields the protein CASSLGTGSNEQFF.

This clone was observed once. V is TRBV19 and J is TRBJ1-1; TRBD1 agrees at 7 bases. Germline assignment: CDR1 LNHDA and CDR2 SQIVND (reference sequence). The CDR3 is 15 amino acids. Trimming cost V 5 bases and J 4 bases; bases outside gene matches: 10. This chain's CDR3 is CASSPTGRVGTEAFF. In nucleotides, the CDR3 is TGTGCCAGTAGTCCGACAGGGAGAGTTGGCACTGAAGCTTTCTTT.

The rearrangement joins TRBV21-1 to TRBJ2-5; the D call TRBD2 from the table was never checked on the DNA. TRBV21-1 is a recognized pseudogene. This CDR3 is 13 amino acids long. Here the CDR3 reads CASSNLTQETQYF. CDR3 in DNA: TGTGCCAGCAGCAACCTAACCCAAGAGACCCAGTACTTC.

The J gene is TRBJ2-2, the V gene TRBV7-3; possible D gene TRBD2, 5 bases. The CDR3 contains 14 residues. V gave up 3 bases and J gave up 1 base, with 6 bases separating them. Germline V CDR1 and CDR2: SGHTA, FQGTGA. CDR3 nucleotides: TGTGCCAGCAGCTTCAGCGGGAACACCGGGGAGCTGTTTTTT. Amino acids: CASSFSGNTGELFF.

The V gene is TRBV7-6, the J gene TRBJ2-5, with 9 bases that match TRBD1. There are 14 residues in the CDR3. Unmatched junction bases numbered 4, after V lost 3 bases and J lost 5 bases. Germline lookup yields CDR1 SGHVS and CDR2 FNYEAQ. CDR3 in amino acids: CASSLIDRGETQYF. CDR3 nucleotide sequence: TGTGCCAGCAGCTTGATAGACAGGGGGGAGACCCAGTACTTC.